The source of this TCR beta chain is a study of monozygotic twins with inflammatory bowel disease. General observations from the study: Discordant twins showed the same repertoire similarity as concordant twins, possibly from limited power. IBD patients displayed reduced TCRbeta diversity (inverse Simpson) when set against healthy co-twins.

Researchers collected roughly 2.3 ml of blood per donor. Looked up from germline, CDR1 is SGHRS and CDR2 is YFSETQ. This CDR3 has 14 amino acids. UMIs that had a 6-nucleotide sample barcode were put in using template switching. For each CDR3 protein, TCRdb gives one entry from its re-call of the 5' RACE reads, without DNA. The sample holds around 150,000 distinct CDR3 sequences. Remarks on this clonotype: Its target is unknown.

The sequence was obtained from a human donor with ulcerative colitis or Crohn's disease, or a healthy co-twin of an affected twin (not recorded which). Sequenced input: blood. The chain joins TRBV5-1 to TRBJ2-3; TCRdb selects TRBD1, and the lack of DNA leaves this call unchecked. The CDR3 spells CASSKGEPTDTQYF.